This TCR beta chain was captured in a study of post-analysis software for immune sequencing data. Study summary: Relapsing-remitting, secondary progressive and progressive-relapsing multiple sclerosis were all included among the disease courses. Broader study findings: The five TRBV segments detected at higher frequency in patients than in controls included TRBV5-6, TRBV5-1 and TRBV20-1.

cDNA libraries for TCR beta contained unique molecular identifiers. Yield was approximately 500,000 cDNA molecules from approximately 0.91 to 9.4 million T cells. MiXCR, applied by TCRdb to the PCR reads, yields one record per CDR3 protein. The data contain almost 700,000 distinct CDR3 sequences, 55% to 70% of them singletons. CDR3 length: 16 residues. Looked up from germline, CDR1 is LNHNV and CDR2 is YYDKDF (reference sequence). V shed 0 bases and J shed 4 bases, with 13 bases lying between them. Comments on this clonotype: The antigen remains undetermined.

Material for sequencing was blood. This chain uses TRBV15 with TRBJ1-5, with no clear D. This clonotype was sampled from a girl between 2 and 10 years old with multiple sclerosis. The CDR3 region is CATSRDLNRRNQPQHF. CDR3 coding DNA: TGTGCCACCAGCAGAGATCTTAACAGACGAAATCAGCCCCAGCATTTT.